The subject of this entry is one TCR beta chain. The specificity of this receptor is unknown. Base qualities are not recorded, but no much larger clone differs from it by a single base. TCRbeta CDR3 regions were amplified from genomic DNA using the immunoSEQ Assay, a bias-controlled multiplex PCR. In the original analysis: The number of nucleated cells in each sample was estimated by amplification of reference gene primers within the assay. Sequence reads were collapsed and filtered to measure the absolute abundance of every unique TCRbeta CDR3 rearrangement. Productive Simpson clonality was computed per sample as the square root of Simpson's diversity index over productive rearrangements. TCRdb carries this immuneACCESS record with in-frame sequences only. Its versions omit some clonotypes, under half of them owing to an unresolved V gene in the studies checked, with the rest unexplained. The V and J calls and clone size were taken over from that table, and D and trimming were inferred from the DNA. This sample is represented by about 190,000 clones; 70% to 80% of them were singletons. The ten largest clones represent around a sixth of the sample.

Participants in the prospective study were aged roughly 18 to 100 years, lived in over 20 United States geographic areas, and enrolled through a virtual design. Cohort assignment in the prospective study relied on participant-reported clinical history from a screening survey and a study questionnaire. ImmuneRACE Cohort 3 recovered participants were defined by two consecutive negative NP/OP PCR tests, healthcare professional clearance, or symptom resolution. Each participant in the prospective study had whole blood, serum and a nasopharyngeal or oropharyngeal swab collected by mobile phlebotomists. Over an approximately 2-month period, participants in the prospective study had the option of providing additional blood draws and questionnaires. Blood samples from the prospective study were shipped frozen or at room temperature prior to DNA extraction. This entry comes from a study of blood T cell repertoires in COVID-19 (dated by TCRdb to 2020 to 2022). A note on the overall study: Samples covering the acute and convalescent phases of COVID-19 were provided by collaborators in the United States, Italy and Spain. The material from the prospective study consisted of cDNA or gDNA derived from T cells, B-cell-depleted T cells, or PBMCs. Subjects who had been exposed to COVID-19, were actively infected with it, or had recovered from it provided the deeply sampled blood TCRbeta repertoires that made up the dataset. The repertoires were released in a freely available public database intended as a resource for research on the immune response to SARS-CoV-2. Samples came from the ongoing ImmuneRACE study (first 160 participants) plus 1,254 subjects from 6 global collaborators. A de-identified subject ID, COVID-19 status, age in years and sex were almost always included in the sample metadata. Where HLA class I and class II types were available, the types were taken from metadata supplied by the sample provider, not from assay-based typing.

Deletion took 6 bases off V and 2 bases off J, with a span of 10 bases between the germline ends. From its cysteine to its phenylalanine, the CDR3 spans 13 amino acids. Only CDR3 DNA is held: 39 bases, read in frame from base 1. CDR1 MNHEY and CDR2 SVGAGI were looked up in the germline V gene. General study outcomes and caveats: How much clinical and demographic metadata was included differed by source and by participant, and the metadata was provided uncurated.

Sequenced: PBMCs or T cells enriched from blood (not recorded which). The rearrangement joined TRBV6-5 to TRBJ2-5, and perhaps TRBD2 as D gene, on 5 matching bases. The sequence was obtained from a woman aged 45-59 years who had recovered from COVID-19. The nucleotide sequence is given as TGTGCCAGCAGAAAGAGCGGACAAGAGACCCAGTACTTC. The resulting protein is CASRKSGQETQYF.